This is a list of T cell receptor beta chains from one sample in a study of cytomegalovirus exposure and HLA in healthy donors. This table comes from immunoSEQ multiplex PCR, and its TCRdb copy is limited to in-frame clones, with some not included. Counted here are about 130,000 clones, roughly 17% occurring once; the ten biggest clones make up 2.5% to 3%. The sequencing input was PBMCs. The receptors come from a female donor in good health and CMV-seropositive. Each CDR3 is given with its conserved first and last residue.

>TRBV4-1|TRBJ2-1
CASSRQGIRYNEQFF
>TRBV4-2|TRBJ1-2
CASSQRNRENYGYTF
>TRBV29-1|TRBJ2-2
CSVERTTGTGELFF
>TRBV6-1|TRBJ2-1
CASTDWSSYNEQFF
>TRBV14|TRBJ1-1
CASSQEKGEAFF
>TRBV7-3|TRBJ1-2
CASSVTGSYGYTF
>TRBV7-9|TRBJ2-1
CASRGGALAFDNEQFF
>TRBV5-6|TRBJ2-6
CASSLSGGNGANVLTF
>TRBV19|TRBJ1-3
CASQTGYSGNTIYF
>TRBV6-1|TRBJ1-2
CASSVRLTGDYGYTF
>TRBV30|TRBJ2-7
CAWSLGQPGSYEQYF
>TRBV5-1|TRBJ2-7
CASSERTSGISEQYF
>TRBV27|TRBJ2-5
CASSLAGGQETQYF
>TRBV6-1|TRBJ2-2
CACRAANTGELFF
>TRBV9|TRBJ2-5
CASEPGQGARETQYF
>TRBV7-2|TRBJ2-5
CASSRGQQETQYF
>TRBV4-3|TRBJ2-3
CASSQDWSVKSGSQYF
>TRBV7-7|TRBJ2-1
CASSLVPGQSQYNEQFF
>TRBV4-3|TRBJ1-2
CASSQGEGGYTF
>TRBV19|TRBJ2-2
CASSGAGAGELFF
>TRBV5-4|TRBJ1-1
CASSLEGWTEAFF
>TRBV7-9|TRBJ2-5
CASSLSRSGQRGPGGNQYF
>TRBV28|TRBJ2-7
CASSLSFRDSGEQYF
>TRBV28|TRBJ1-1
CASSFETENTEAFF
>TRBV18|TRBJ2-7
CASSPWQREWSYEQYF
>TRBV28|TRBJ2-2
CASSFPPPGQINTGELFF